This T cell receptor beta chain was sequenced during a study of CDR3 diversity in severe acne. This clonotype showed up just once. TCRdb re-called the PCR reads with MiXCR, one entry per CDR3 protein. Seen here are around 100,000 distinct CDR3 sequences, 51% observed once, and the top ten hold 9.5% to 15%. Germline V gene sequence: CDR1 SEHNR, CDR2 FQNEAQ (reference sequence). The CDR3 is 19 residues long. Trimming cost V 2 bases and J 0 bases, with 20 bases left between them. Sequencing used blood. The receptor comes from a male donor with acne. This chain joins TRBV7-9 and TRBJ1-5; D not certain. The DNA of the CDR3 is TGTGCCAGCAGCTTACCGGGAGCAGGCGTTCCTTATAGCAATCAGCCCCAGCATTTT. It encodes CASSLPGAGVPYSNQPQHF.